The rows below give T cell receptor beta chains drawn from one sample of a study of shared clonotypes between healthy human individuals. Some clones are missing from TCRdb's copy, which holds only in-frame ones; the method was immunoSEQ multiplex PCR. This sample carries around 1.9 million clones, 90% to 95% of them seen once, and the ten largest clones take more than 1.5%. The specimen sequenced was naive CD8+ T cells from PBMCs. All receptors derive from a man between 18 and 35 years old in good health. Some clones in this sample may be carry-over from other donors' samples. Both conserved end residues are part of each CDR3. Fields, in order: D gene, V gene, J gene, CDR3 protein. D genes are given only for firm matches.

>.|TRBV28|TRBJ1-1
CASVRFMASLRNTEAFF
>TRBD1|TRBV15|TRBJ2-3
CATSAHRGDTQYF
>TRBD2|TRBV18|TRBJ2-1
CASSPPRLAGLKYNEQFF
>TRBD2|TRBV7-6|TRBJ2-3
CASSGLAGVGDTQYF
>.|TRBV13|TRBJ2-7
CASSLENSGGDEQYF
>.|TRBV30|TRBJ2-1
CAWRGRSSYNEQFF
>.|TRBV28|TRBJ1-6
CASSLNFSPLHF
>.|TRBV7-6|TRBJ1-1
CASSLSMNTEAFF
>TRBD2|TRBV4-3|TRBJ2-7
CASSQDSGLAVGEQYF
>.|TRBV5-1|TRBJ1-3
CASSLRSAYSGNTIYF
>TRBD1|TRBV5-1|TRBJ2-3
CASSLTGVADTQYF
>.|TRBV19|TRBJ2-5
CASSLPGVQETQYF
>TRBD1|TRBV19|TRBJ1-1
CASSMSILGQAFTEAFF
>.|TRBV7-2|TRBJ2-7
CASSLATGTETSVEQYF
>.|TRBV5-4|TRBJ1-4
CASSDRRREKLFF
>.|TRBV30|TRBJ1-5
CACSLGVIQPQHF
>TRBD1|TRBV15|TRBJ2-3
CATSRDLGQGVDTQYF
>.|TRBV7-9|TRBJ2-5
CASSLAALWTQYF
>TRBD1|TRBV10-3|TRBJ2-7
CAISDYGQGSPYEQYF
>.|TRBV9|TRBJ2-7
CASSPSGTLSYEQYF
>TRBD1|TRBV30|TRBJ1-2
CAWRGEGQGADGYTF
>.|TRBV11-2|TRBJ1-1
CASSLDLRTEGTEAFF
>TRBD1|TRBV10-3|TRBJ1-2
CAITGTGTNYGYTF
>.|TRBV7-9|TRBJ2-2
CASTAVSNTGELFF
>TRBD2|TRBV7-3|TRBJ2-1
CASSLPGLDHEQFF
>.|TRBV27|TRBJ2-3
CASMRQLVSSTDTQYF
>.|TRBV9|TRBJ1-2
CASSVGAGPPNYGYTF
>.|TRBV7-6|TRBJ2-7
CASSSLALTYEQYF
>TRBD2|TRBV25-1|TRBJ2-1
CASSEWASGIHSYNEQFF
>TRBD2|TRBV13|TRBJ2-3
CASRSGGASTDTQYF
>.|TRBV25-1|TRBJ2-7
CASSDYNYEQYF
>TRBD1|TRBV9|TRBJ1-2
CASSEGTGTIFYGYTF
>.|TRBV5-1|TRBJ1-1
CASSLAGDTGHTEAFF
>TRBD1|TRBV5-1|TRBJ2-3
CASSLVLPPGQRKLTDTQYF
>.|TRBV9|TRBJ2-7
CASSAGPNYQYEQYF
>.|TRBV6-5|TRBJ2-2
CASSYQVASTGELFF
>TRBD2|TRBV7-2|TRBJ2-5
CASSLREEARETQYF
>.|TRBV5-4|TRBJ2-7
CASSSEVSSYEQYF
>.|TRBV27|TRBJ2-7
CASSPSLGERTTEQYF
>TRBD1|TRBV27|TRBJ1-2
CASRPPDRGHYGYTF
>TRBD2|TRBV7-9|TRBJ2-7
CASSPRLARDYEQYF
>.|TRBV20-1|TRBJ2-7
CSAHGGYEQYF
>.|TRBV7-9|TRBJ2-7
CASSPAAEEGYEQYF
>.|TRBV28|TRBJ2-3
CASSLYRADTQYF
>.|TRBV20-1|TRBJ2-3
CSAALNTQYF